This is a list of T cell receptor beta chains from one sample in a study of T-cell memory formation after mild COVID-19. Using its own MiXCR run on the 5' RACE reads, TCRdb lists one record per CDR3 protein. The sample gives about 560,000 distinct CDR3 sequences, about 22% of which show up once; around 8.4% is in the top ten. Sequenced input: PBMCs or a T cell subset sorted from them (not recorded which). Source of these receptors: an adult woman who had mild COVID-19 (a few samples of this study predate the infection). Cell type and time point are not known. Both conserved end residues are part of each CDR3. The D gene is left open where the match is weak. Some rows have no size entry. The others give once, few or many, or a class for an expanded clone.

TRBJ1-5 few TRBD1 TRBV12-3/TRBV12-4 CASSFGGTGGVGQPQHF TGTGCCAGCAGTTTCGGTGGGACAGGGGGCGTTGGACAGCCCCAGCATTTT
TRBJ2-7 - TRBD2 TRBV29-1 CSVAGVAGEQYF TGCAGCGTTGCTGGAGTAGCGGGGGAGCAGTACTTC
TRBJ2-7 many TRBD1 TRBV5-1 CASSIAPGQGSYEQYF TGCGCCAGCAGCATAGCCCCGGGACAGGGATCCTACGAGCAGTACTTC
TRBJ1-1 - - TRBV27 CASTHPGGNTEAFF TGTGCCAGCACTCACCCAGGAGGGAACACTGAAGCTTTCTTT
TRBJ2-7 few TRBD2 TRBV12-5 CASAAGVYEQYF TGTGCTAGTGCGGCGGGGGTCTACGAGCAGTACTTC
TRBJ1-2 few - TRBV21-1 CASSEPGGYTF TGTGCCAGCAGCGAGCCCGGGGGCTACACCTTC
TRBJ2-3 few - TRBV20-1 CSATRGRGTDTQYF TGCAGTGCCACAAGGGGTCGTGGGACAGATACGCAGTATTTT
TRBJ2-3 few - TRBV30 CAWSPQDTQYF TGTGCCTGGAGTCCCCAAGATACGCAGTATTTT
TRBJ2-5 few TRBD2 TRBV6-5 CASSYRASGGPGETQYF TGTGCCAGCAGTTACAGGGCAAGCGGGGGGCCGGGTGAGACCCAGTACTTC
TRBJ2-7 few - TRBV21-1 CASSSLAPKKGGTGPPLTYEQYF TGTGCCAGCAGCTCTCTAGCTCCCAAGAAGGGCGGGACAGGTCCCCCCCTTACCTACGAGCAGTACTTC
TRBJ2-1 - - TRBV6-5 CASSFFGAGSNEQFF TGTGCCAGCAGCTTCTTTGGAGCGGGTTCGAATGAGCAGTTCTTC
TRBJ2-1 - TRBD2 TRBV18 CASSPGGTSGRVDEQFF TGTGCCAGCTCCCCTGGAGGGACTAGCGGGAGGGTTGATGAGCAGTTCTTC